This TCR beta chain was captured by sequencing in a study of blood T cell repertoires in COVID-19. In the source study's methods: Counts of nucleated cells, estimated from reference gene primer amplification, were obtained. This table comes from immunoSEQ multiplex PCR, and its TCRdb copy is limited to in-frame clones, with some not included. From that table come the V and J calls and clone size; the DNA was used to work out D and trimming. The profile shows some 250,000 clones, around 87% of them singletons. Cohort allocation depended upon clinical history that participants reported. Germline lookup yields CDR1 SGDLS and CDR2 YYNGEE. The CDR3 extends over 18 amino acids. V shed 0 bases, J shed 4 bases, and the junction held 10 bases outside the gene matches.

Sample: PBMCs or T cells enriched from blood (not recorded which). The TCR sequence derives from a woman aged 35 to 49 with acute COVID-19. V gene TRBV9 combines with J gene TRBJ2-2; 9 bases match TRBD2. Here the CDR3 reads CASSVELGGRGITGELFF. In nucleotides, the CDR3 is TGTGCCAGCAGCGTAGAGTTAGGCGGGAGGGGAATCACCGGGGAGCTGTTTTTT.